This entry features one T cell receptor beta chain sequence. The sample originates from a study of beta chain features in type 1 diabetes. Since all of the isolated RNA was reverse transcribed, expressed TCRB transcripts were what got sequenced. Here immunoSEQ multiplex PCR was the method, and the copy in TCRdb shows in-frame clones only, minus some. This table has over 65,000 clones, 25% to 35% appearing once. The material sequenced was stem cell memory CD4+ T cells from blood. This TCR was recovered from a woman under 30 in good health.

CDR3 sequence: CASSLRVAGQETQYF. The CDR3 nucleotides are TGTGCCAGCAGCTTAAGGGTAGCGGGACAGGAGACCCAGTACTTC. The chain joins TRBV13 to TRBJ2-5, with D possibly being TRBD2 (8 bases). Looked up from germline, CDR1 is PRHDT and CDR2 is FYEKMQ (reference sequence). The CDR3 has 15 amino acids. The germline V and J ends were trimmed by 2 bases and 5 bases, with 15 bases remaining between them.